A single sample is the source of the 19 T cell receptor beta chains below, sequenced in a study of T-cell reconstitution after alpha-beta-depleted transplantation in children. It was with unique molecular identifiers that the TCRbeta library was prepared. TCRdb redid the calling of the PCR reads with MiXCR, one entry per CDR3 protein. The sample includes 330,000 or so distinct CDR3 sequences, 10% of them seen just once. This sample comprised PBMCs from the stem cell graft donor, obtained from the stem cell graft. These receptors all stem from a human donor who donated a stem cell graft to a child with acute lymphoblastic leukemia.

This clonotype was counted between two and nine times. The J gene is TRBJ1-5, the V gene TRBV6-1; the D is unclear. This CDR3 contains 15 residues. Germline V CDR1 and CDR2: MNHNS, SASEGT. V was trimmed by 9 bases and J by 0 bases, leaving 15 bases between them. The DNA of the CDR3 is TGTGCCAGTAAGGACCGCTTTTATAGCAATCAGCCCCAGCATTTT. It yields the protein CASKDRFYSNQPQHF.

This chain connects TRBV20-1 to TRBJ2-3; 10 bases line up with TRBD2. Germline V gene sequence: CDR1 DFQATT, CDR2 SNEGSKA (reference sequence). Losses at the gene ends were 6 bases for V and 0 bases for J; bases not matched to a gene: 9. The CDR3 has 16 amino acids. The CDR3 region has the DNA TGCAGTGCCATAGCGGGAGGTATTGGGAGCACAGATACGCAGTATTTT. Amino acid sequence: CSAIAGGIGSTDTQYF.

Only a few counts were recorded for this clonotype. This chain connects TRBV7-9 to TRBJ2-7, with a possible D match to TRBD1 (5 bases). CDR1 is SEHNR and CDR2 is FQNEAQ in the germline V gene (reference sequence). The CDR3 length is 12 residues. The V end was cut by 5 bases, the J end by 6 bases, with 11 bases between. The CDR3 is CASSPQGREQYF. The DNA for the CDR3 is TGTGCCAGCAGCCCGCAGGGTCGCGAGCAGTACTTC. Based on the CDR3 plus reference TRBV7-9 and TRBJ2-7, the full variable domain is DTGVSQNPRHKITKRGQNVTFRCDPISEHNRLYWYRQTLGQGPEFLTYFQNEAQLEKSRLLSDRFSAERPKGSFSTLEIQRTEQGDSAMYLCASSPQGREQYFGPGTRLTVT.

This clonotype showed up just a few times. This chain links TRBV14 with TRBJ2-1; TRBD1 is a possible D gene (5 bases). The germline gives CDR1 SGHDN, CDR2 FVKESK. Trimming shortened V by 3 bases and J by 0 bases, and 12 bases separated the two germline ends. There are 16 residues in the CDR3. CDR3 sequence (DNA): TGTGCCAGCAGCCACCTCAGGGTCTCCTCCTACAATGAGCAGTTCTTC. It is translated as CASSHLRVSSYNEQFF.

There are many counts of this clonotype. V and J are TRBV4-2 and TRBJ2-5; the D gene is possibly TRBD1 (6 bases). Trimming took 3 bases from V and 3 from J, leaving 20 bases between them. CDR3 length equals 17 residues. The V gene's germline CDR1 is LGHNA and CDR2 YNFKEQ. CDR3 nucleotides: TGTGCCAGCAGCCACCCCTTAGGGGGACAACCAGAAGAGACCCAGTACTTC. Protein product: CASSHPLGGQPEETQYF.

This clonotype was seen many times. This rearrangement joins TRBV24-1 to TRBJ2-1; D may be TRBD2 (6 bases). The CDR3 sequence is 15 residues long. CDR1 is KGHDR and CDR2 is SFDVKD in the germline V gene. V was pared by 10 bases and J by 2 bases, with 17 bases between. The CDR3 reads CATSGGRLTYNEQFF. CDR3 nucleotide sequence: TGTGCCACTTCTGGAGGGCGCCTCACCTACAATGAGCAGTTCTTC.

This clonotype was seen a handful of times. The chain couples TRBV28 to TRBJ2-5, with 9 positions matching TRBD2. The CDR3 extends over 16 amino acids. CDR1 and CDR2 (germline): MDHEN, SYDVKM. V lost 3 bases to trimming and J lost 0 bases; unmatched junction nucleotides: 5. CDR3 protein: CASSLEASGNQETQYF. CDR3 bases: TGTGCCAGCAGTTTGGAGGCTAGCGGGAACCAAGAGACCCAGTACTTC.

The rearrangement joins TRBV28 to TRBJ2-5; perhaps TRBD1 as D (5 bases). The V gene lost 3 bases and the J gene lost 3 bases, with 14 bases spanning the gap. Germline values: CDR1 MDHEN, CDR2 SYDVKM. The CDR3 covers 15 residues. The CDR3 spells CASSLGRTPEETQYF. CDR3 sequence (DNA): TGTGCCAGCAGTTTGGGGCGAACCCCCGAAGAGACCCAGTACTTC.

This clonotype has just a few counts. This chain uses TRBV29-1 with TRBJ2-1; TRBD2 agrees at 10 bases. This CDR3 spans 14 amino acids. V was clipped by 6 bases and J by 10 bases; unmatched bases: 12. Germline lookup yields CDR1 SQVTM and CDR2 ANQGSEA. CDR3 amino acids: CSVGPSGGIGEQFF. CDR3 DNA: TGCAGCGTGGGTCCTAGCGGGGGCATTGGGGAGCAGTTCTTC.

This clonotype was detected many times. The rearrangement joins TRBV28 to TRBJ1-1, with 9 bases that match TRBD1. Germline V gene data show CDR1 as MDHEN and CDR2 as SYDVKM. The CDR3 sequence is 15 residues long. V shed 5 bases, J shed 4 bases, and the junction held 8 bases outside the gene matches. CDR3 DNA: TGTGCCAGCAGTAGGACAGGGGCTATGGGCACTGAAGCTTTCTTT. It specifies CASSRTGAMGTEAFF.

There are a few counts of this clonotype. The J gene is TRBJ2-5, the V gene TRBV20-1, with a weak D call TRBD1 (5 bases). Trimming removed 1 base from V and 4 bases from J, with 13 bases in between. Germline lookup yields CDR1 DFQATT and CDR2 SNEGSKA (reference sequence). CDR3 size: 14 residues. The CDR3 coding sequence is TGCAGTGCTAGAGGGACACCCAAAGGAGAGACCCAGTACTTC. Translating it yields CSARGTPKGETQYF.

This clonotype was observed a few times. V usage is TRBV20-1 and J usage is TRBJ2-1, with D possibly being TRBD2 (6 bases). The germline V and J ends were trimmed by 5 bases and 6 bases, with 14 bases remaining between them. Germline values: CDR1 DFQATT, CDR2 SNEGSKA (reference sequence). This CDR3 region has 13 residues. CDR3 in DNA: TGCAGTGCTTGGGCTAGCGATTTCAATGAGCAGTTCTTC. Protein product: CSAWASDFNEQFF.

This clonotype has only a few counts. V is TRBV27 and J is TRBJ2-1; D is undetermined. In germline, CDR1 is MNHEY, CDR2 SMNVEV (reference sequence). CDR3 length equals 15 residues. Trimming shortened V by 7 bases and J by 0 bases, and 13 bases separated the two germline ends. CDR3 region: CASKDRVFSYNEQFF. CDR3 in DNA: TGTGCCAGCAAAGACCGGGTTTTCTCCTACAATGAGCAGTTCTTC.

This clonotype turned up a few times. V usage is TRBV2 and J usage is TRBJ2-7; possible D gene TRBD1, 6 bases. The ends were cut back, 3 bases at V and 4 bases at J, with 13 bases in the middle. This CDR3 is 14 amino acids long. Germline CDR1 is SNHLY and CDR2 is FYNNEI. The CDR3 sequence: CASSDWATGYEQYF. CDR3 DNA sequence: TGTGCCAGCAGTGACTGGGCGACAGGATACGAGCAGTACTTC.

This clonotype showed up just a few times. The chain links TRBV5-5 to TRBJ2-1; D not certain. The germline V gene has CDR1 SGHKS and CDR2 YYEKEE (reference sequence). Trimming shortened V by 5 bases and J by 4 bases, and 10 bases separated the two germline ends. The CDR3 is 13 amino acids. In DNA, the CDR3 is TGTGCCAGCAGAATGTGGGATTACAATGAGCAGTTCTTC. Protein sequence: CASRMWDYNEQFF.

This clonotype was observed many times. The CDR3 DNA follows: TGCGCCAGCAGCCCGGGGACTAGGCGCGGCGATGAGCAGTTCTTC. This sequence encodes CASSPGTRRGDEQFF. The rearrangement joins TRBV5-1 to TRBJ2-1, with TRBD2 matching over 8 bases. There are 15 residues in the CDR3. From germline, CDR1 is SGHRS and CDR2 YFSETQ. Losses at the gene ends were 4 bases for V and 8 bases for J; bases not matched to a gene: 11.

In its sample, this clonotype was seen many times. The chain combines TRBV5-1 with TRBJ1-1; tentative D call: TRBD1 (5 bases). Germline CDR1 SGHRS, CDR2 YFSETQ. The CDR3 runs to 12 residues. The V gene lost 4 bases and the J gene lost 4 bases, with 8 bases spanning the gap. CDR3 region: CASSPGFTEAFF. CDR3 nucleotide sequence: TGCGCCAGCAGCCCAGGGTTCACTGAAGCTTTCTTT.

This clonotype has a handful of counts. This chain joins TRBV28 and TRBJ2-6; either TRBD1 or TRBD2 may fit D (7 bases each). Germline loops: CDR1 MDHEN, CDR2 SYDVKM. Trimming shortened V by 3 bases and J by 2 bases, and 26 bases separated the two germline ends. The CDR3 consists of 21 residues. CDR3 sequence (DNA): TGTGCCAGCAGTTTTTGGAACTTAGGGGAGGGGGCGGATCCTGGGGCCAACGTCCTGACTTTC. Translating gives CASSFWNLGEGADPGANVLTF.

This clonotype was counted between two and nine times. This rearrangement joins TRBV7-2 to TRBJ2-1; TRBD2 agrees at 7 bases. The germline V gene encodes CDR1 SGHTA and CDR2 FQGNSA. Trimming took 8 bases from V and 2 from J; bases not matched to a gene: 0. This CDR3 comprises 12 residues. The CDR3 DNA reads TGTGCCAGCGGGAGGGCCTACAATGAGCAGTTCTTC. Translation: CASGRAYNEQFF.